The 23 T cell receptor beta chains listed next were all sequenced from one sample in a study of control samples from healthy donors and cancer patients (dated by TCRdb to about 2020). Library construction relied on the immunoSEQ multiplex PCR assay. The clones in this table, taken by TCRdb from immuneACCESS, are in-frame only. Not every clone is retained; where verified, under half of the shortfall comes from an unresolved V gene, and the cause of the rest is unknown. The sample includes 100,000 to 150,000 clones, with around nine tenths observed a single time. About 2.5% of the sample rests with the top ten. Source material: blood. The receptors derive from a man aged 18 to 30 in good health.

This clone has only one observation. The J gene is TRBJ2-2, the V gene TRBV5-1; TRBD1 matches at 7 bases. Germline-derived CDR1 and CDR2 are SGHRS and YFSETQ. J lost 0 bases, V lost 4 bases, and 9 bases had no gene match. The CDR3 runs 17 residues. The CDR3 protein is CASSKKGQFANTGELFF. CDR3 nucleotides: TGCGCCAGCAGCAAAAAGGGACAGTTCGCGAACACCGGGGAGCTGTTTTTT. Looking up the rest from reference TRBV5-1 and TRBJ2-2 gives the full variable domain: KAGVTQTPRYLIKTRGQQVTLSCSPISGHRSVSWYQQTPGQGLQFLFEYFSETQRNKGNFPGRFSGRQFSNSRSEMNVSTLELGDSALYLCASSKKGQFANTGELFFGEGSRLTVL.

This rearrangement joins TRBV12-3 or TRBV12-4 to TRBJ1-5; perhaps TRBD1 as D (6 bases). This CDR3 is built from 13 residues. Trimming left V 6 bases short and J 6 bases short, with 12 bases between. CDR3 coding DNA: TGTGCCAGCAGCTTACAGGGTTCTCAGCCCCAGCATTTT. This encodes CASSLQGSQPQHF.

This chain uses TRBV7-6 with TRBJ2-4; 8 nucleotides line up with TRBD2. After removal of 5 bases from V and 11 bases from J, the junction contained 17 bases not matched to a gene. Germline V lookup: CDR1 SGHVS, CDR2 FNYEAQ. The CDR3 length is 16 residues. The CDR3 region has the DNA TGTGCCAGCAGCCCCACTGCAGCGGGAGAGAGGGGGGTTCAGTACTTC. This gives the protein CASSPTAAGERGVQYF.

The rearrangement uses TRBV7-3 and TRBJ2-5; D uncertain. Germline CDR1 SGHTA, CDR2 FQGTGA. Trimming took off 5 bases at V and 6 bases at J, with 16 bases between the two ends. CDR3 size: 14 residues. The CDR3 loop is CASSPSAQSQTQYF. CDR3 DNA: TGTGCCAGCAGCCCGAGCGCACAGTCTCAGACCCAGTACTTC.

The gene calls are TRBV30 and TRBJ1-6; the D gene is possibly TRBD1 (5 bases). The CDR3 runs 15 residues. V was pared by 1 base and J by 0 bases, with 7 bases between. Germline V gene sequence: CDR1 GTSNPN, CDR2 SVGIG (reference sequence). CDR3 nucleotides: TGTGCCTGGAGTGAGGGGAGCTCCTATAATTCACCCCTCCACTTT. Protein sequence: CAWSEGSSYNSPLHF.

The CDR3 loop is CASSLGTGTDTQYF. DNA for the CDR3: TGTGCCAGCAGCTTAGGGACAGGGACAGATACGCAGTATTTT. This sequence joins TRBV7-2 and TRBJ2-3; 8 bases are shared with TRBD1. The CDR3 is made up of 14 amino acids. The V segment lost 1 base and the J segment 3 bases; nucleotides outside the gene matches: 0. Germline CDR1 SGHTA, CDR2 FQGNSA.

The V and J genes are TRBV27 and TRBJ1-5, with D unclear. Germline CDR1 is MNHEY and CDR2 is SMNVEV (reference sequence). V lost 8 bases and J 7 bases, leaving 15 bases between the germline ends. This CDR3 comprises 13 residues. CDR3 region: CASANREAQPQHF. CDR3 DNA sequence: TGTGCCAGCGCGAATCGAGAGGCACAGCCCCAGCATTTT.

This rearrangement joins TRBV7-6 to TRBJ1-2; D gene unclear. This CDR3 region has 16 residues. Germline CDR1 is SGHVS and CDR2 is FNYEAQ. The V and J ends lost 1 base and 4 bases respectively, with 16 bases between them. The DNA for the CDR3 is TGTGCCAGCAGCTTAGTGCCAGGCCGCACGGGCTATGGCTACACCTTC. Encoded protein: CASSLVPGRTGYGYTF. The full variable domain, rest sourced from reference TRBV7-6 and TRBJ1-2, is GAGVSQSPRYKVTKRGQDVALRCDPISGHVSLYWYRQALGQGPEFLTYFNYEAQQDKSGLPNDRFSAERPEGSISTLTIQRTEQRDSAMYRCASSLVPGRTGYGYTFGSGTRLTVV.

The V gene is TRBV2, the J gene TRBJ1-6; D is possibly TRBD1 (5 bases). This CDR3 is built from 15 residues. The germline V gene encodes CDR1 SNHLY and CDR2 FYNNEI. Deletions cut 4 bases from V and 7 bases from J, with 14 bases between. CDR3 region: CASSVTGSVNSPLHF. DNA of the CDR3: TGTGCCAGCAGTGTAACAGGCAGTGTCAATTCACCCCTCCACTTT.

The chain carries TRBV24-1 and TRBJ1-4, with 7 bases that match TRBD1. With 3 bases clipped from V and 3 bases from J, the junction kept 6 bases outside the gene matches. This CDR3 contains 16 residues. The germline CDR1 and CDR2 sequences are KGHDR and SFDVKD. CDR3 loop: CATSDGPTGANEKLFF. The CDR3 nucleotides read TGTGCCACCAGTGATGGACCTACAGGGGCTAATGAAAAACTGTTTTTT.

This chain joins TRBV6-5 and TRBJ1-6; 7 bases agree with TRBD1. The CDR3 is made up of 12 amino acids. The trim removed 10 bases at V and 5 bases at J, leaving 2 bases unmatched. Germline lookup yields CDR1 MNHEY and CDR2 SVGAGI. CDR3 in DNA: TGTGCCACCAGGGGGGATAATTCACCCCTCCACTTT. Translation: CATRGDNSPLHF.

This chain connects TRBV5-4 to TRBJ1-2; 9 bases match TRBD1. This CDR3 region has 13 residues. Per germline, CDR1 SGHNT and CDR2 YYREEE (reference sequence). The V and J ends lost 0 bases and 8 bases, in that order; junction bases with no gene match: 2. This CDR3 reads CASSLDRGLGYTF. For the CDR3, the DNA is TGTGCCAGCAGCTTGGACAGGGGGCTCGGCTACACCTTC.

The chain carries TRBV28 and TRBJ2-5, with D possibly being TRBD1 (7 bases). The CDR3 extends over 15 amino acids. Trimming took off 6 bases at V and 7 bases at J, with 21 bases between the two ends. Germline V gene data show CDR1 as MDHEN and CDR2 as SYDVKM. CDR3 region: CASSPEGARLGTQYF. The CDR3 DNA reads TGTGCCAGCAGCCCGGAGGGGGCGAGGTTGGGGACCCAGTACTTC.

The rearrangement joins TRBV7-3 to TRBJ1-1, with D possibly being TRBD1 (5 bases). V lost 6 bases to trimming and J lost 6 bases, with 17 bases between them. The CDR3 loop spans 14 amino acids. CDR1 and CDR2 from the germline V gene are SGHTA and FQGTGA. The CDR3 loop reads CASSSTAGIPEAFF. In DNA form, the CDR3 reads TGTGCCAGCAGTTCGACGGCAGGGATCCCTGAAGCTTTCTTT.

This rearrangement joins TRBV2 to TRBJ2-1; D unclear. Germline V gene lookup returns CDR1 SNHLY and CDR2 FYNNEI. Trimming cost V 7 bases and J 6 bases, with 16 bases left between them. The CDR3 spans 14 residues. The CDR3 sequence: CASNGVIPANEQFF. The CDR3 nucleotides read TGTGCCAGCAATGGGGTAATCCCCGCCAATGAGCAGTTCTTC.

DNA of the CDR3: TGTGCCAGCAGTGAAGGGATCAGGGACAGGGCCAAAAACATTCAGTACTTC. Amino acid sequence: CASSEGIRDRAKNIQYF. The rearrangement links TRBV6-1 to TRBJ2-4; 8 nucleotides match TRBD1. The ends lost 1 base at V and 1 base at J; junction bases unmatched: 6. In germline, CDR1 is MNHNS, CDR2 SASEGT. CDR3 length equals 17 residues.

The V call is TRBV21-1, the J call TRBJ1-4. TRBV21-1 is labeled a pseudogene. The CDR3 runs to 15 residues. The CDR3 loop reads CASRTGRDIGEKLFF. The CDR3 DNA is TGTGCCAGCAGAACCGGGCGGGACATAGGGGAAAAACTGTTTTTT.

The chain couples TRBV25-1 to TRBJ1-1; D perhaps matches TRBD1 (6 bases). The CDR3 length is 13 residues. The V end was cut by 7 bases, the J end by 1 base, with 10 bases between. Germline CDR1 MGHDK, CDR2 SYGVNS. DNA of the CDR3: TGTGCCAGCACACAGGGTGGGAACACTGAAGCTTTCTTT. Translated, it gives CASTQGGNTEAFF.

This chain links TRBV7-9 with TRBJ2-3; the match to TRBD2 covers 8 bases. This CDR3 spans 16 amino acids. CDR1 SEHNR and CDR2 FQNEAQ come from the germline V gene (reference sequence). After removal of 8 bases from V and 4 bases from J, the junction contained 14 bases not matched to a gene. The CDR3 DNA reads TGTGCCAGCCTCTTCTCCCGGGGGGGGGATGCAGATACGCAGTATTTT. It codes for CASLFSRGGDADTQYF.

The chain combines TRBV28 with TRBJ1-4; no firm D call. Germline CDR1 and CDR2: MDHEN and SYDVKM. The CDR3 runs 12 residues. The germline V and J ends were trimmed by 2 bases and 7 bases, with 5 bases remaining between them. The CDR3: CASSLGPEKLFF. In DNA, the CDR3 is TGTGCCAGCAGTTTAGGGCCTGAAAAACTGTTTTTT.

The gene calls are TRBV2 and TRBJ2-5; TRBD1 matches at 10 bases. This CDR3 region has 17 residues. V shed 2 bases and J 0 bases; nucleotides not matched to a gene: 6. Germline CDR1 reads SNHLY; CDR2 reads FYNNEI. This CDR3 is CASSERATGGYQETQYF. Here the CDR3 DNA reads TGTGCCAGCAGTGAACGGGCGACAGGGGGCTACCAAGAGACCCAGTACTTC.

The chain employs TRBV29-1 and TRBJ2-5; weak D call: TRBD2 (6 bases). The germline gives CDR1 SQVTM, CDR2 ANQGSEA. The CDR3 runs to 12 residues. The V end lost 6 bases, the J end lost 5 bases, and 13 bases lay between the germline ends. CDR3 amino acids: CSVSGPQETQYF. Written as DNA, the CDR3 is TGCAGCGTGAGCGGGCCGCAGGAGACCCAGTACTTC.

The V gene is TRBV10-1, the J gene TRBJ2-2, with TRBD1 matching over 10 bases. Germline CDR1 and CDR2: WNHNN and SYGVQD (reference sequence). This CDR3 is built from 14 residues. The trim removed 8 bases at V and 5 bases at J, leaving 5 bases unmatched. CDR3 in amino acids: CASEQGQGTGELFF. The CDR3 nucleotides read TGCGCCAGCGAACAGGGACAGGGGACCGGGGAGCTGTTTTTT.